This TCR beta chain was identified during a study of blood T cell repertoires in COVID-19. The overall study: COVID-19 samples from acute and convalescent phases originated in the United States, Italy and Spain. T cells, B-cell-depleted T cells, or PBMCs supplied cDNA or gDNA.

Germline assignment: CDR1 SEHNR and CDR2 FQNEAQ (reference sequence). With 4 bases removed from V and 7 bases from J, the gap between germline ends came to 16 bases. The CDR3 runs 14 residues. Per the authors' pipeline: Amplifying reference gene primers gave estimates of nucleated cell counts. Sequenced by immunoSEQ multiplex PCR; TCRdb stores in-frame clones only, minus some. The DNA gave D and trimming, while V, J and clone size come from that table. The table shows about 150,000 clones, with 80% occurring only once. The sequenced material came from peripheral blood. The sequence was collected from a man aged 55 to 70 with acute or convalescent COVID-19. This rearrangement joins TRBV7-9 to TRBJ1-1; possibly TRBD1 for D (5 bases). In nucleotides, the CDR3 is TGTGCCAGCAGCTCAAACTGGGGCGCCCATGAAGCTTTCTTT. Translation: CASSSNWGAHEAFF.